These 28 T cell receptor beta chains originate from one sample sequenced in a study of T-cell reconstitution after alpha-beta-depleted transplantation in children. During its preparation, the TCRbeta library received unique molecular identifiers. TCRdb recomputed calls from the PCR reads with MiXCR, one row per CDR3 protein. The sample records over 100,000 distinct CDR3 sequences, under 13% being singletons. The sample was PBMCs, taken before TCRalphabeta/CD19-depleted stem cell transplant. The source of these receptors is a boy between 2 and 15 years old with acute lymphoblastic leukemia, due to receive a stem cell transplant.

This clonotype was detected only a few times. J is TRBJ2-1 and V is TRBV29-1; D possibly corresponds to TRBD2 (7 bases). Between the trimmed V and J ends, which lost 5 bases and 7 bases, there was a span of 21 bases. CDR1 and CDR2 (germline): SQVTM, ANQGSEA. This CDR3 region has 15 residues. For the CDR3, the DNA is TGCAGCGTTTCCCAGGAGGGGGGGCAGAGGAATGAGCAGTTCTTC. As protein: CSVSQEGGQRNEQFF.

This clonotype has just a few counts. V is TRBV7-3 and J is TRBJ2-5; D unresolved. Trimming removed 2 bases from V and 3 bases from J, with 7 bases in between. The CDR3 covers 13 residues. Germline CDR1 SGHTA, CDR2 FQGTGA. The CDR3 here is CASSLAPKETQYF. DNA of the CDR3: TGTGCCAGCAGCTTAGCCCCGAAAGAGACCCAGTACTTC.

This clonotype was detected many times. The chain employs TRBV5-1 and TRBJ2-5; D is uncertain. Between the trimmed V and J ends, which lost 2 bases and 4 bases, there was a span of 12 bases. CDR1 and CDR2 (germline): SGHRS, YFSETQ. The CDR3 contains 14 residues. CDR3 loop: CASSFYVSRETQYF. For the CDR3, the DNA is TGCGCCAGCAGCTTTTATGTCTCACGAGAGACCCAGTACTTC. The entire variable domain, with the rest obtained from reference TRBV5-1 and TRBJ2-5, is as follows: KAGVTQTPRYLIKTRGQQVTLSCSPISGHRSVSWYQQTPGQGLQFLFEYFSETQRNKGNFPGRFSGRQFSNSRSEMNVSTLELGDSALYLCASSFYVSRETQYFGPGTRLLVL.

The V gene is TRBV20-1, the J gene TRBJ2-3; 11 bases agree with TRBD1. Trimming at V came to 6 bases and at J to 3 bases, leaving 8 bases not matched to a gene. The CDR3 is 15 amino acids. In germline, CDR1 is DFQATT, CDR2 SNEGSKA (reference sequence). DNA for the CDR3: TGCAGTGCCAACCCGGGACAGGGGGGGACAGATACGCAGTATTTT. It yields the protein CSANPGQGGTDTQYF.

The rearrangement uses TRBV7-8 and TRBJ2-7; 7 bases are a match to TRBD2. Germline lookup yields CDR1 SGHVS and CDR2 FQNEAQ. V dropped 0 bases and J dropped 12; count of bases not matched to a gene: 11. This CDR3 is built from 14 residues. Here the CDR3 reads CASSLAGLAEGGYF. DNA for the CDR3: TGTGCCAGCAGCTTAGCGGGGCTAGCGGAGGGAGGGTACTTC.

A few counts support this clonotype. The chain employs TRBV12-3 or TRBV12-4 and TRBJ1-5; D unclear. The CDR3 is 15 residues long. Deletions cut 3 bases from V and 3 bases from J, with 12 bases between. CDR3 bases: TGTGCCAGCAGTTTGGAGAGACACCTCAATCAGCCCCAGCATTTT. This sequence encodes CASSLERHLNQPQHF.

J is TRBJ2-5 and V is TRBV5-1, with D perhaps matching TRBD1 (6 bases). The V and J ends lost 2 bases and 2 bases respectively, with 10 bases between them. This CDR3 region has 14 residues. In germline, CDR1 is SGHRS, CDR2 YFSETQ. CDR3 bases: TGCGCCAGCAGCTTACAGGGCGCACAAGAGACCCAGTACTTC. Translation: CASSLQGAQETQYF.

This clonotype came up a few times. DNA for the CDR3: TGTGCCAGCTCACCACTTGTGGAAAGCCCTGTGGAGCAGTACTTC. Translation gives CASSPLVESPVEQYF. The chain is built from TRBV18 and TRBJ2-7; D is unresolved. CDR3 length: 15 residues. Germline CDR1 reads KGHSH; CDR2 reads LQKENI. V was trimmed by 1 base and J by 7 bases, leaving 17 bases between them. The full variable domain, its missing parts supplied by reference TRBV18 and TRBJ2-7, is NAGVMQNPRHLVRRRGQEARLRCSPMKGHSHVYWYRQLPEEGLKFMVYLQKENIIDESGMPKERFSAEFPKEGPSILRIQQVVRGDSAAYFCASSPLVESPVEQYFGPGTRLTVT.

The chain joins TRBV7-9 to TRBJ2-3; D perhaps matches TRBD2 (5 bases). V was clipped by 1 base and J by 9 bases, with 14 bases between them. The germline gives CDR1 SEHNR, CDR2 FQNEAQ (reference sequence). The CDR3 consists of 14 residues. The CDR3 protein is CASSLETGERTQYF. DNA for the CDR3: TGTGCCAGCAGCTTAGAGACCGGGGAGCGGACGCAGTATTTT.

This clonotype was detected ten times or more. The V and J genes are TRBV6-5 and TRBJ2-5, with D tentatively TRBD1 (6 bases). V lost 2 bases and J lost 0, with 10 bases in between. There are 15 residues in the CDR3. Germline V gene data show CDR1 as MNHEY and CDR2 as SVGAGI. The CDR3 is CASSYPGQNQETQYF. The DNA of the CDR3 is TGTGCCAGCAGTTACCCGGGACAAAACCAAGAGACCCAGTACTTC.

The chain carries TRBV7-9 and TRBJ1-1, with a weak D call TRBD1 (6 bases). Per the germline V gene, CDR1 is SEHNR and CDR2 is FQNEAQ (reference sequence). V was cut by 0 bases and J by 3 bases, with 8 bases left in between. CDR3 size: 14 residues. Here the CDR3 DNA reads TGTGCCAGCAGCTTAGCGGGGGCGGACACTGAAGCTTTCTTT. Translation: CASSLAGADTEAFF.

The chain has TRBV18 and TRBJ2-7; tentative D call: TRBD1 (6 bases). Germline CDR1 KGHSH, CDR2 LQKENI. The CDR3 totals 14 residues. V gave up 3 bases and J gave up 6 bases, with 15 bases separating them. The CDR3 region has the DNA TGTGCCAGCTCACCCCGGGACACCCGGAGCGAGCAGTACTTC. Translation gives CASSPRDTRSEQYF.

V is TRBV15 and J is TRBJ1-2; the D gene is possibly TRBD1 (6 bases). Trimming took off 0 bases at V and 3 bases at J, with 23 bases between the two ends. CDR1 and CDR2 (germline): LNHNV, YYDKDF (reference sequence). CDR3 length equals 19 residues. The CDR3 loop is CATSRDLGTVGGSYYGYTF. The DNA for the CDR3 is TGTGCCACCAGCAGAGATTTGGGAACGGTAGGGGGAAGCTACTATGGCTACACCTTC.

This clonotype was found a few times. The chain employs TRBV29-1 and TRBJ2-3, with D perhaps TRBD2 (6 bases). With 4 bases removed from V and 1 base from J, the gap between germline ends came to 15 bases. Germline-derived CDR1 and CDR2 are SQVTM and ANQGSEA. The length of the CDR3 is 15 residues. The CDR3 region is CSVGYSSAGTDTQYF. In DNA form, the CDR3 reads TGCAGCGTTGGCTATTCTAGCGCCGGCACAGATACGCAGTATTTT.

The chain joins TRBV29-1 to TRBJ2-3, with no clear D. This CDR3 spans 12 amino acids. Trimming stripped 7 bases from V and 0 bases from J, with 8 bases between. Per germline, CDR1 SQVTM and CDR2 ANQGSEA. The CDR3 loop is CSAIRSTDTQYF. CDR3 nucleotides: TGCAGCGCTATACGGAGCACAGATACGCAGTATTTT.

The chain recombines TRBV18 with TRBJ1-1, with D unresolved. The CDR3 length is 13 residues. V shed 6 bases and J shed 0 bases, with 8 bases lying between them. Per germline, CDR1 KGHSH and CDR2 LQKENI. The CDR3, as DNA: TGTGCCAGCTCCCCTACCTTGAACACTGAAGCTTTCTTT. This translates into CASSPTLNTEAFF.

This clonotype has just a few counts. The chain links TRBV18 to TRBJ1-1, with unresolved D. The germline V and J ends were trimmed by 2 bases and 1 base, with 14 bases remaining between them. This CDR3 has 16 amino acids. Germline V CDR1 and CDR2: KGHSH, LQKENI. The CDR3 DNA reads TGTGCCAGCTCACCAGTTCTAGTAGGTCCGAACACTGAAGCTTTCTTT. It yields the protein CASSPVLVGPNTEAFF.

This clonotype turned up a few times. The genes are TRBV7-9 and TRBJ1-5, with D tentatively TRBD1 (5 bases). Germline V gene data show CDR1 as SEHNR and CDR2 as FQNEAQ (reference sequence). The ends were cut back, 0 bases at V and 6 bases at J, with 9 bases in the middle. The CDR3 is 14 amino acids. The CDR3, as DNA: TGTGCCAGCAGCTTAGCTGGGGGTCCTCAGCCCCAGCATTTT. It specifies CASSLAGGPQPQHF.

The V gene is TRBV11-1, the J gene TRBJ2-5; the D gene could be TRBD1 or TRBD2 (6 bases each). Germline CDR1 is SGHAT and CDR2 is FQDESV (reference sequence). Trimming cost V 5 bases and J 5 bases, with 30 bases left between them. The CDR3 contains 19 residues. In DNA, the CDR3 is TGTGCCAGCAGCCCGAGGGGGAGCGGGCAGTGGTCCCCCAGGGAGACCCAGTACTTC. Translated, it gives CASSPRGSGQWSPRETQYF.

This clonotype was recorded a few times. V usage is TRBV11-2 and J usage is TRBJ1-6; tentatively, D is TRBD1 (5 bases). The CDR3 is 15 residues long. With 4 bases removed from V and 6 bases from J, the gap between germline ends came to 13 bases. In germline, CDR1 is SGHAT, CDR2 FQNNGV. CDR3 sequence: CASSSGPGFNSPLHF. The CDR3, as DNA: TGTGCCAGCAGCTCAGGGCCGGGTTTTAATTCACCCCTCCACTTT.

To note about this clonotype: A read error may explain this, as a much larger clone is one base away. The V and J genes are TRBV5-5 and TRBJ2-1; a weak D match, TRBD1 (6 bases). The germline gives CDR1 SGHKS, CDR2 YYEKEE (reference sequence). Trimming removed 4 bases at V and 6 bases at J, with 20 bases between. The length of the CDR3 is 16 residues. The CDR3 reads CASSPQGISSFNEQFF. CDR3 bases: TGTGCCAGCAGCCCGCAGGGGATCTCCAGCTTCAATGAGCAGTTCTTC.

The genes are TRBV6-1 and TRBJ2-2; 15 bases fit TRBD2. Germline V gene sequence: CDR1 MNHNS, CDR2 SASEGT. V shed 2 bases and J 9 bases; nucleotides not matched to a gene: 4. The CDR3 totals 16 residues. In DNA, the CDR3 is TGTGCCAGCAGTGAATCTGGGACTAGCGGGAGGTGGGAGCTGTTTTTT. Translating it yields CASSESGTSGRWELFF.

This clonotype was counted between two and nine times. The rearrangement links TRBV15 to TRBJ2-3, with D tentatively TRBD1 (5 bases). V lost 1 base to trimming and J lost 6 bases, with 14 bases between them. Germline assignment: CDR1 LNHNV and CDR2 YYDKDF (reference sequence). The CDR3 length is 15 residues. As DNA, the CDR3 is TGTGCCACCAGCAGAGGGTCGCAGGGCGTGGATACGCAGTATTTT. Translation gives CATSRGSQGVDTQYF.

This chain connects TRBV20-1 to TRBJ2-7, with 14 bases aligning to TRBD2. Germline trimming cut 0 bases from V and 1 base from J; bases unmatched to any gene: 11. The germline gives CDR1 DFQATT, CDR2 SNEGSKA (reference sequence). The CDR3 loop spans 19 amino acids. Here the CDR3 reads CSARDARGLAGALSYEQYF. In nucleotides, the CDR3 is TGCAGTGCTAGAGATGCCCGGGGACTAGCGGGAGCCCTTTCCTACGAGCAGTACTTC.

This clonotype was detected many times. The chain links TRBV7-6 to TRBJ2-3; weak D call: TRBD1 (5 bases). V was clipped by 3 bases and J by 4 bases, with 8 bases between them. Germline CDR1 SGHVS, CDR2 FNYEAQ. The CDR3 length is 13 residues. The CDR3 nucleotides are TGTGCCAGCAGCTTTCAGGGTCCAGATACGCAGTATTTT. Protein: CASSFQGPDTQYF.

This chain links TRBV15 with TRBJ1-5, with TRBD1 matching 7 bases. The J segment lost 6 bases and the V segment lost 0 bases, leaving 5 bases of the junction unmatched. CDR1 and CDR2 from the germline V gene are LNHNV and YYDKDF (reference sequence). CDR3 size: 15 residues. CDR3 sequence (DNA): TGTGCCACCAGCAGAGATCGAGACAGGGTTCAGCCCCAGCATTTT. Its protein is CATSRDRDRVQPQHF.

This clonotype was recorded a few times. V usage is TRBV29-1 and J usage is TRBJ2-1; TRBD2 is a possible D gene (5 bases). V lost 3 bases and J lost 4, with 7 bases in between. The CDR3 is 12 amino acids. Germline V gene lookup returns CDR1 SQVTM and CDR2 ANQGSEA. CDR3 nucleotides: TGCAGCGTTGAGGAGGCGTACAATGAGCAGTTCTTC. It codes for CSVEEAYNEQFF.

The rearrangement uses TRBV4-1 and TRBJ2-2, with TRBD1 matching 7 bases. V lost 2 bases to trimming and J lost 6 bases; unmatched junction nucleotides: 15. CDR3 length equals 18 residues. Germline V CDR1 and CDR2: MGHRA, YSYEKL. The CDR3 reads CASSQLVGGRGYAGELFF. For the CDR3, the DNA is TGCGCCAGCAGCCAACTGGTAGGGGGCAGGGGGTATGCCGGGGAGCTGTTTTTT.